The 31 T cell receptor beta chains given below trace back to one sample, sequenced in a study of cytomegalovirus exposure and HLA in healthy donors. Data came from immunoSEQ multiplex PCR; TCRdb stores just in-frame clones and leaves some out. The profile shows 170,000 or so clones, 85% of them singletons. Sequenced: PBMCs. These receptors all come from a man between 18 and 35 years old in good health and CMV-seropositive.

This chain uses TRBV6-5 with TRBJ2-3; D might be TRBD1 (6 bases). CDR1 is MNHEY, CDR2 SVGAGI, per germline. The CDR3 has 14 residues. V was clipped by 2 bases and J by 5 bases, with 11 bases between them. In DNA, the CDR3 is TGTGCCAGCAGTTACCACCAGGGGAGAGATACGCAGTATTTT. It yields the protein CASSYHQGRDTQYF.

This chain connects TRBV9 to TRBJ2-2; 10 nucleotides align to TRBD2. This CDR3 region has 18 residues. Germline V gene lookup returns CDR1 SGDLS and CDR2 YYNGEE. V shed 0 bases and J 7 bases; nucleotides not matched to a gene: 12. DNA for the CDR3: TGTGCCAGCAGCGTAGCGAGGACTAGCGGAGCTATCGGCGGGGAGCTGTTTTTT. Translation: CASSVARTSGAIGGELFF.

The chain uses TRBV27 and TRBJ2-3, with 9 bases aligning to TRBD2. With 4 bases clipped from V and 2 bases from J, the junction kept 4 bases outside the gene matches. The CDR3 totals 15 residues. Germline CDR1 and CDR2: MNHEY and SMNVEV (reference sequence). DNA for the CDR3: TGTGCCAGCAGTTCTAGCGGGGCTGACACAGATACGCAGTATTTT. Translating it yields CASSSSGADTDTQYF.

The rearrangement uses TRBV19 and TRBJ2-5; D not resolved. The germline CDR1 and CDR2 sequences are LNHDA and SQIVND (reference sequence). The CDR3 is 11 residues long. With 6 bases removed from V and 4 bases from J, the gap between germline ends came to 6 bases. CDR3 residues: CASRNLETQYF. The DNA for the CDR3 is TGTGCCAGTAGGAACTTAGAGACCCAGTACTTC.

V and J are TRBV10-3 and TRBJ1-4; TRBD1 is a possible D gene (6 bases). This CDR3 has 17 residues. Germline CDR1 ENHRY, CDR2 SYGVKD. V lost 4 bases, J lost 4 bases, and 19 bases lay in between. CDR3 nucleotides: TGTGCCATCAGTGCAGGGGCCCAAGAAGCCGTTAATGAAAAACTGTTTTTT. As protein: CAISAGAQEAVNEKLFF.

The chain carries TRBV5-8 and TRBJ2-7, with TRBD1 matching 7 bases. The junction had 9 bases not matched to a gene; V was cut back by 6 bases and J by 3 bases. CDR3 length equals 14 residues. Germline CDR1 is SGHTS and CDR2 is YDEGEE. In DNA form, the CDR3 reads TGTGCCAGCACCAAACGAGGACAGGTCTACGAGCAGTACTTC. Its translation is CASTKRGQVYEQYF.

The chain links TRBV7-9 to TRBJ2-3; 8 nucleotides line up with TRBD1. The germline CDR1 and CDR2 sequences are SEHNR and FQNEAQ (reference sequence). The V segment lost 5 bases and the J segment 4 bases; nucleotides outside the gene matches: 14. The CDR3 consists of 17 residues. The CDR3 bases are TGTGCCAGCAGCCCACAAGGGGCACAGGGGGATCCAGATACGCAGTATTTT. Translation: CASSPQGAQGDPDTQYF.

This CDR3 is CASSPISGVYNEQFF. The CDR3 nucleotides read TGTGCCAGCTCACCAATAAGCGGGGTATACAATGAGCAGTTCTTC. The V call is TRBV18, the J call TRBJ2-1; 7 positions match TRBD2. The CDR3 consists of 15 residues. Trimming at V came to 2 bases and at J to 4 bases, leaving 5 bases not matched to a gene. Germline loops: CDR1 KGHSH, CDR2 LQKENI.

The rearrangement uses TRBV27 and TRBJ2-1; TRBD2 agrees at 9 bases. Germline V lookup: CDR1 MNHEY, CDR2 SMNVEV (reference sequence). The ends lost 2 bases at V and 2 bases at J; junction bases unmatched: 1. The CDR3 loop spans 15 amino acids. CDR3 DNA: TGTGCCAGCAGTTTACTAGCGGGACCCTACAATGAGCAGTTCTTC. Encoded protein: CASSLLAGPYNEQFF.

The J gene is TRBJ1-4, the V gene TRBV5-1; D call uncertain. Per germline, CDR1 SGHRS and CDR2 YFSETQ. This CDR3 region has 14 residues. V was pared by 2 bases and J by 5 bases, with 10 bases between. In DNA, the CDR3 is TGCGCCAGCAGCTTTTCCGGTCCGAATGAAAAACTGTTTTTT. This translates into CASSFSGPNEKLFF.

This chain's CDR3 is CASSLVGGEPYGYTF. CDR3 nucleotides: TGTGCCAGCAGTTTAGTCGGGGGGGAACCTTATGGCTACACCTTC. V is TRBV27 and J is TRBJ1-2, with D tentatively TRBD1 (5 bases). The CDR3 sequence is 15 residues long. In germline, CDR1 is MNHEY, CDR2 SMNVEV (reference sequence). The V end was cut by 2 bases, the J end by 5 bases, with 15 bases between.

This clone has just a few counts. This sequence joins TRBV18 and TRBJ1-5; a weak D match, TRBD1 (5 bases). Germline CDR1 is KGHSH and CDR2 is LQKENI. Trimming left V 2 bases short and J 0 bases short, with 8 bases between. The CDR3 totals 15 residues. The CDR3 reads CASSPSGGSNQPQHF. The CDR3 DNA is TGTGCCAGCTCACCATCGGGGGGTAGCAATCAGCCCCAGCATTTT.

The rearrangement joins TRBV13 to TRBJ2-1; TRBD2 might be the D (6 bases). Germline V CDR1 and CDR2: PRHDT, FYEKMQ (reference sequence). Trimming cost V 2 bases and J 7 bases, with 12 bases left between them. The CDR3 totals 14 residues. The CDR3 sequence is CASSLRASENEQFF. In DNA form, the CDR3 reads TGTGCCAGCAGCTTAAGGGCTAGCGAGAATGAGCAGTTCTTC.

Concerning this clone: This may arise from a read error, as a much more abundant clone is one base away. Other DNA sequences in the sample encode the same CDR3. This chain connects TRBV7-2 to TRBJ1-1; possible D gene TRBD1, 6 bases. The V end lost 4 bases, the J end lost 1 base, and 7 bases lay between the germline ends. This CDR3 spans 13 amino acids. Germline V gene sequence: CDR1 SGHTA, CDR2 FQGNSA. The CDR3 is CASSSDRNTEAFF. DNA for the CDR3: TGTGCCAGCAGCTCGGACAGGAACACTGAAGCTTTCTTT.

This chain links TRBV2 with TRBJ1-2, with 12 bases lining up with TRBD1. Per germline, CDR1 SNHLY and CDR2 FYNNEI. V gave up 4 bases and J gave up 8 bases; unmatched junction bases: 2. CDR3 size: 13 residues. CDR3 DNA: TGTGCCAGCAGTGGGGACAGGGGGCACGGCTACACCTTC. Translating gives CASSGDRGHGYTF. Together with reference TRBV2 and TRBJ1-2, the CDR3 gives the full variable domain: EPEVTQTPSHQVTQMGQEVILRCVPISNHLYFYWYRQILGQKVEFLVSFYNNEISEKSEIFDDQFSVERPDGSNFTLKIRSTKLEDSAMYFCASSGDRGHGYTFGSGTRLTVV.

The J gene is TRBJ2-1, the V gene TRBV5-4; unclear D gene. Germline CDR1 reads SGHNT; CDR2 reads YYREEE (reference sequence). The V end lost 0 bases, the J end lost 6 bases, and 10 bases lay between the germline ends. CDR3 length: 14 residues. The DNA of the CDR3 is TGTGCCAGCAGCTTGGACGGCGGATCCAATGAGCAGTTCTTC. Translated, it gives CASSLDGGSNEQFF. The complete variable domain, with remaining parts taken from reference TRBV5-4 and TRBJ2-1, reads ETGVTQSPTHLIKTRGQQVTLRCSSQSGHNTVSWYQQALGQGPQFIFQYYREEENGRGNFPPRFSGLQFPNYSSELNVNALELDDSALYLCASSLDGGSNEQFFGPGTRLTVL.

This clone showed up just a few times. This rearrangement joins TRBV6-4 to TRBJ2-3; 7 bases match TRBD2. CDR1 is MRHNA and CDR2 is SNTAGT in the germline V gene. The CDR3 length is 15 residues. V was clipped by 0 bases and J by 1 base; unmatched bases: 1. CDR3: CASSDSSGGTDTQYF. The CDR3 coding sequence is TGTGCCAGCAGTGACTCGAGCGGGGGCACAGATACGCAGTATTTT.

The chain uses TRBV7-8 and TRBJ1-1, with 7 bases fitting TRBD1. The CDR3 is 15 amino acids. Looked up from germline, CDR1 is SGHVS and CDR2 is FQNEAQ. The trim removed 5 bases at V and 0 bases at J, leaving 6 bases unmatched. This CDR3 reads CASSPRTGLNTEAFF. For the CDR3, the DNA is TGTGCCAGCAGCCCCCGGACAGGACTGAACACTGAAGCTTTCTTT. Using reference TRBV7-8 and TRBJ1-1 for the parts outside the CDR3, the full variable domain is GAGVSQSPRYKVAKRGQDVALRCDPISGHVSLFWYQQALGQGPEFLTYFQNEAQLDKSGLPSDRFFAERPEGSVSTLKIQRTQQEDSAVYLCASSPRTGLNTEAFFGQGTRLTVV.

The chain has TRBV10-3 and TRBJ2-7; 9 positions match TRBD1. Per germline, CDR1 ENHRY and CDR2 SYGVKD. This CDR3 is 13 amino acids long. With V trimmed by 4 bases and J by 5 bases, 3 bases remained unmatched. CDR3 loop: CAISGGTGNEQYF. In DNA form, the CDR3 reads TGTGCCATCAGTGGTGGGACAGGGAACGAGCAGTACTTC.

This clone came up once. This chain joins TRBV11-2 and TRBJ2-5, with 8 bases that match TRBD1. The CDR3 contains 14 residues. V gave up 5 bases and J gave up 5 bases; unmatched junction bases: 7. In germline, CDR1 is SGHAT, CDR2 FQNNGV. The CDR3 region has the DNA TGTGCCAGCAGCATTCGGACAGGGCGGGAGACCCAGTACTTC. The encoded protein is CASSIRTGRETQYF.

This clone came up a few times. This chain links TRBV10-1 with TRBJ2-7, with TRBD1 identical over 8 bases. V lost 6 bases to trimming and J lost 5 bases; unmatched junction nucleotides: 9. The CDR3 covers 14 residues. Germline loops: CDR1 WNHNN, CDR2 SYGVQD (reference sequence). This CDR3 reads CASSPPDRGDEQYF. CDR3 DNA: TGCGCCAGCAGCCCTCCCGACAGGGGAGACGAGCAGTACTTC.

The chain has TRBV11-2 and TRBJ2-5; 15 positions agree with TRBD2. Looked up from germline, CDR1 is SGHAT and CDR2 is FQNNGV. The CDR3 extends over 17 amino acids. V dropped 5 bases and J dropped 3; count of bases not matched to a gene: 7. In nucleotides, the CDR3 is TGTGCCAGCAGCGGCCAGTGGACTAGCGGGGGGGAAGAGACCCAGTACTTC. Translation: CASSGQWTSGGEETQYF.

The CDR3: CASSFRWDYGETQYF. The CDR3 DNA reads TGTGCCAGCAGTTTCCGATGGGACTACGGGGAGACCCAGTACTTC. The chain carries TRBV28 and TRBJ2-5; 7 bases line up with TRBD2. After removal of 3 bases from V and 5 bases from J, the junction contained 9 bases not matched to a gene. The CDR3 runs 15 residues. The germline gives CDR1 MDHEN, CDR2 SYDVKM.

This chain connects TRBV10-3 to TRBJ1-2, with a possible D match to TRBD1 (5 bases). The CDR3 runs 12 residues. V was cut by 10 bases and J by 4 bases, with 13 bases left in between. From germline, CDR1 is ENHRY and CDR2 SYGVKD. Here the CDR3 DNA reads TGTGCCACCGGGGGACCGCTCTATGGCTACACCTTC. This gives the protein CATGGPLYGYTF.

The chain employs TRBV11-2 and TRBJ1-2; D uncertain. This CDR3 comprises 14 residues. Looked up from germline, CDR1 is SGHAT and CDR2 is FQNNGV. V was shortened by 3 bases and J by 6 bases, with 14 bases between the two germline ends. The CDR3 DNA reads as TGTGCCAGCAGCTTTAGTCCAGAAGCGGATGGCTACACCTTC. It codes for CASSFSPEADGYTF. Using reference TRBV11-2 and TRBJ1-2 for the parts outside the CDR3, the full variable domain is EAGVAQSPRYKIIEKRQSVAFWCNPISGHATLYWYQQILGQGPKLLIQFQNNGVVDDSQLPKDRFSAERLKGVDSTLKIQPAKLEDSAVYLCASSFSPEADGYTFGSGTRLTVV.

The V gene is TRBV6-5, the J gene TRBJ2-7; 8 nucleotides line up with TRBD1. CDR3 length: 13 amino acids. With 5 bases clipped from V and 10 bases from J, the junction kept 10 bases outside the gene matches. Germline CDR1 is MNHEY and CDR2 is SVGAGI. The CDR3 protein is CASSTQDRATQYF. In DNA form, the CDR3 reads TGTGCCAGCAGTACCCAGGACAGGGCGACACAGTACTTC.

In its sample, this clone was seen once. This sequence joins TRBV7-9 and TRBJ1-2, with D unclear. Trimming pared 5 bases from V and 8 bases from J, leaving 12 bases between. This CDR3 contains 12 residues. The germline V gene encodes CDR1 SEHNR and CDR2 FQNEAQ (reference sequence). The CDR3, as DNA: TGTGCCAGCAGCCGGATGGGCGACGGCTACACCTTC. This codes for CASSRMGDGYTF.

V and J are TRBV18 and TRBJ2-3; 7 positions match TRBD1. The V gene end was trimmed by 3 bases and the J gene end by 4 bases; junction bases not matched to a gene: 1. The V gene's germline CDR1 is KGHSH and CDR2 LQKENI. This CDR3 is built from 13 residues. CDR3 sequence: CASSPQGADTQYF. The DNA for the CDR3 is TGTGCCAGCTCACCCCAGGGGGCAGATACGCAGTATTTT.

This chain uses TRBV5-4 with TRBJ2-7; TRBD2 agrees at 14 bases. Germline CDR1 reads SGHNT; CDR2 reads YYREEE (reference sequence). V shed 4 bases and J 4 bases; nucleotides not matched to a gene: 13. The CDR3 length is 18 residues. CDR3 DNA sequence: TGTGCCAGCAGCGCCCGCCCCGGGACTAGCGGGAGAAGTTACGAGCAGTACTTC. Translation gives CASSARPGTSGRSYEQYF.

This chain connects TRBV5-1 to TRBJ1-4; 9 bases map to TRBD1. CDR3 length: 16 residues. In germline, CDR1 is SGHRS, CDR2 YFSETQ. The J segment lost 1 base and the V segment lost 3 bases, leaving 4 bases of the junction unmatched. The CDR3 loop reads CASSYGQGLTNEKLFF. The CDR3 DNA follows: TGCGCCAGCAGCTACGGACAGGGGTTAACTAATGAAAAACTGTTTTTT.

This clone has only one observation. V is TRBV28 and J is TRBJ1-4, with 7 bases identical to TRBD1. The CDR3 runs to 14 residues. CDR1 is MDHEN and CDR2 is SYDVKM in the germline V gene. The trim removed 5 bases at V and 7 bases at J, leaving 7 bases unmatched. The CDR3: CASSGLQGIEKLFF. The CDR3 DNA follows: TGTGCCAGCAGTGGATTACAGGGGATTGAAAAACTGTTTTTT.